This TCR beta chain was recovered during a study of OX40 agonist ivuxolimab in advanced cancers. The study's findings and limits: Clonal expansion among partial responders at 0.1-3.0 mg/kg ranked near the lowest. Both blood CD4+ and CD8+ T cells showed clonal growth by week 6 at 0.1 to 3.0 mg/kg. Expanded peripheral T cell antigen specificity was not determined.

Of note for this clone: The antigen remains undetermined.

It was autoimmune disease history or systemic immunosuppression that excluded patients. This CDR3 contains 13 residues. Losses at the gene ends were 6 bases for V and 7 bases for J; bases not matched to a gene: 5. Germline V gene lookup returns CDR1 MDHEN and CDR2 SYDVKM. Profiling relied on immunoSEQ multiplex PCR, and the TCRdb table lists in-frame clones only, not all of them. In the table there are 71,000 or so clones, roughly 86% of which are singletons. The V gene is TRBV28, the J gene TRBJ2-1; 8 bases agree with TRBD1. The source material was CD4+ or CD8+ T cells sorted from blood, sampled in a trial of the OX40 agonist ivuxolimab. The TCR comes from an adult with an advanced solid tumor such as melanoma, head and neck, liver or kidney cancer. The CDR3 region has the DNA TGTGCCAGCAGAAACAGGGGGGCGAATGAGCAGTTCTTC. Translating it yields CASRNRGANEQFF.